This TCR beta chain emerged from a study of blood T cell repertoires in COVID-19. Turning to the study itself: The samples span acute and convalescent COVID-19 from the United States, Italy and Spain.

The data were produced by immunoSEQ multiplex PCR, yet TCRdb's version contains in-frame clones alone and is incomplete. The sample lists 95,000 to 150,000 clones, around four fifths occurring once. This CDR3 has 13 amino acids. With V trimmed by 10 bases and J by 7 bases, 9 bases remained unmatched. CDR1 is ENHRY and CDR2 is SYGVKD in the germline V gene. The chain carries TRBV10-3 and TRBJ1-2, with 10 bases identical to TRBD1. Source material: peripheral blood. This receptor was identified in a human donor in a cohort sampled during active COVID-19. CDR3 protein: CASSRQGARGYTF. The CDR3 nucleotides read TGTGCCAGCTCTCGACAGGGGGCGCGTGGCTACACCTTC.